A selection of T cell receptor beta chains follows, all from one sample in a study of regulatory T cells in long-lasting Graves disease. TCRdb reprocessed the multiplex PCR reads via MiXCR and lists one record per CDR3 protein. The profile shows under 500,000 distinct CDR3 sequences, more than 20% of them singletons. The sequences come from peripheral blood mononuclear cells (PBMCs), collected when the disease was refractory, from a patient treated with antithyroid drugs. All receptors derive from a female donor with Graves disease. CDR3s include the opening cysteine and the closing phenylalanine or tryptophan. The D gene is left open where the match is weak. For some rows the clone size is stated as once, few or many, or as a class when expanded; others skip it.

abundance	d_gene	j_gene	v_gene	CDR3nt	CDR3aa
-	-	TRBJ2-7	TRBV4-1	TGCGCCAGCAGCCAAGAGATCCCAGGCGGGCAGTACTTC	CASSQEIPGGQYF
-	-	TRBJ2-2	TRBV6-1	TGTGCCAGCACCCCACTTGGGTCTCTGAACACCGGGGAGCTGTTTTTT	CASTPLGSLNTGELFF
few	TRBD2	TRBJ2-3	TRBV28	TGTGCCAGCAGGGCCACACTAGCGGGAGTCAGAGATACGCAGTATTTT	CASRATLAGVRDTQYF
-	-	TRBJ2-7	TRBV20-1	TGCAGTGCTAGAGATCCCAGGGCGGGCGAGCAGTACTTC	CSARDPRAGEQYF
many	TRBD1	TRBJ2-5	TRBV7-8	TGTGCCAGCAGCCCGGGACAGGGGGCTGCGGAGACCCAGTACTTC	CASSPGQGAAETQYF
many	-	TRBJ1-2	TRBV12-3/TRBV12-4	TGTGCCAGCAGTTTAACAGCTAACTATGGCTACACCTTC	CASSLTANYGYTF
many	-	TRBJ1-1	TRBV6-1	TGTGCCAGCACTACTTTAGAGGCGGGTCGTGGGGCTTTCTTT	CASTTLEAGRGAFF
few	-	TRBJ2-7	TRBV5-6	TGTGCCAGCAGACCCAGAACCGGGACCGGCGGACTCGAGCAGTACTTC	CASRPRTGTGGLEQYF
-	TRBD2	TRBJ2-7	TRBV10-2	TGCGCCAGCGGGGGGGGACTAAAAATAACCTACGAGCAGTACTTC	CASGGGLKITYEQYF
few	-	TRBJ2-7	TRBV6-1	TGTGCCAGCAGCTACGTCCGGGACTACGAGCAGTACTTC	CASSYVRDYEQYF
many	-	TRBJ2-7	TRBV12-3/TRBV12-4	TGTGCCAGCAGTTTACCCTTTAACTACGAGCAGTACTTC	CASSLPFNYEQYF
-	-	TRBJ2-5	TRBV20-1	TGCAGTGCTACCCCTCTGACACAACAAGAGACCCAGTACTTC	CSATPLTQQETQYF